This T cell receptor beta chain was profiled in a study of blood T cell repertoires in COVID-19. V was clipped by 4 bases and J by 4 bases, with 13 bases between them. The V gene's germline CDR1 is SGHAT and CDR2 FQNNGV. This CDR3 comprises 14 residues. Under the authors' procedure: Cell counts per sample came from amplifying reference gene primers. Produced via immunoSEQ multiplex PCR; TCRdb's table is partial and in-frame only. V and J calls plus clone size are reproduced from that table; the DNA served to infer D and trimming. The repertoire holds nearly 110,000 clones, approximately 88% seen once, with nearly 5% in the top ten.

The V and J genes are TRBV11-2 and TRBJ1-2; D not resolved. Sequenced sample: peripheral blood. The TCR originated in a man aged 35-49 years with active or convalescent COVID-19. CDR3 nucleotides: TGTGCCAGCAGCTCCTCGGGCAGCGGCTATGGCTACACCTTC. Translated: CASSSSGSGYGYTF.